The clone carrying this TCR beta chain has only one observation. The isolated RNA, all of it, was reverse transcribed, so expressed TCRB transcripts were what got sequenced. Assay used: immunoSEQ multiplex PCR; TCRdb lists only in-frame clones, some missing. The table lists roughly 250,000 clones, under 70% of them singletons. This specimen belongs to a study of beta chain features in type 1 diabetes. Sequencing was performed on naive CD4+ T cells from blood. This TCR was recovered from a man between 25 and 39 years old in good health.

CDR3: CSARIYEQYF. For the CDR3, the DNA is TGCAGTGCAAGGATCTACGAGCAGTACTTC. This rearrangement joins TRBV20-1 to TRBJ2-7; unclear D gene. Deletions cut 6 bases from V and 3 bases from J, with 6 bases between. CDR3 length: 10 residues. The germline CDR1 and CDR2 sequences are DFQATT and SNEGSKA (reference sequence).